These T cell receptor beta chains were read from a single sample in a study of T cell changes during pregnancy in multiple sclerosis. TCRdb's table, derived via immunoSEQ multiplex PCR, lists solely in-frame clones and lacks some. Found here are around 70,000 clones, about 92% of them singletons; the top ten hold roughly 1.5%. The material sequenced was peripheral blood, taken after pregnancy. All receptors derive from a female donor with multiple sclerosis, enrolled in a pregnancy study. The CDR3 runs from the conserved cysteine through the conserved F or W. Each record gives: D gene, clone size, V gene, J gene, CDR3 DNA, CDR3 protein. The D gene is left open where the match is weak. Clone size, where shown, is once, few, many, or a class for clones that have expanded.

>NA|NA|TRBV7-3|TRBJ2-1
TGTGCCAGCAGCTTAAGGGCAGGGGCGGGGGACAATGAGCAGTTCTTC
CASSLRAGAGDNEQFF
>NA|NA|TRBV2|TRBJ2-7
TGTGCCAGCAGTGCTGAGGAGGAGCAGTACTTC
CASSAEEEQYF
>NA|NA|TRBV5-1|TRBJ1-5
TGCGCCAGCAGCGCCGCAGGGGCCGGGGAGCCCCAGCATTTT
CASSAAGAGEPQHF
>NA|NA|TRBV5-1|TRBJ1-4
TGCGCCAGCAGCTTGACGGGAGCTCCTGATGAAAAACTGTTTTTT
CASSLTGAPDEKLFF
>TRBD2|once|TRBV5-4|TRBJ2-1
TGTGCCAGCAGCTGGGCAGGACTAGCCTATAATGAGCAGTTCTTC
CASSWAGLAYNEQFF
>NA|NA|TRBV10-2|TRBJ2-4
TGCGCCAGCAGTGAGACTGAAGACATTCAGTACTTC
CASSETEDIQYF
>NA|NA|TRBV5-1|TRBJ2-7
TGCGCCAGCAGCTTGGTAGGACAGACATTCTACGAGCAGTACTTC
CASSLVGQTFYEQYF
>NA|once|TRBV6-5|TRBJ1-1
TGTGCCAGCAGTTACTTCCGAGCCGACAAAGTGGCTGAAGCTTTCTTT
CASSYFRADKVAEAFF
>NA|NA|TRBV7-3|TRBJ2-3
TGTGCCAGCCCCAGAGACCACCAACAGGGACGAACAGATACGCAGTATTTT
CASPRDHQQGRTDTQYF
>TRBD2|NA|TRBV27|TRBJ2-3
TGTGCCAGCAGTATCGGGACTAGCGGGATCACAGATACGCAGTATTTT
CASSIGTSGITDTQYF
>NA|NA|TRBV7-2|TRBJ1-1
TGTGCCAGCAGCTTGGACGGGAGGGCCCACGCTCTAGGGGACGCTGAAGCTTTCTTT
CASSLDGRAHALGDAEAFF
>NA|NA|TRBV28|TRBJ1-2
TGTGCCAGCAGTGAGACCACAGCAACCCATGGCTACACCTTC
CASSETTATHGYTF
>TRBD1|NA|TRBV29-1|TRBJ1-1
TGCAGCGTTTTACCGCGGACAGGGGGTTCTGAAGCTTTCTTT
CSVLPRTGGSEAFF
>NA|NA|TRBV5-6|TRBJ2-7
TGTGCCAGCAGCTTGGCGAGAGGGATGGGCGAGCAGTACTTC
CASSLARGMGEQYF
>NA|NA|TRBV5-4|TRBJ1-1
TGTGCCAGCAGCTCTGGAGGCACTGAAGCTTTCTTT
CASSSGGTEAFF